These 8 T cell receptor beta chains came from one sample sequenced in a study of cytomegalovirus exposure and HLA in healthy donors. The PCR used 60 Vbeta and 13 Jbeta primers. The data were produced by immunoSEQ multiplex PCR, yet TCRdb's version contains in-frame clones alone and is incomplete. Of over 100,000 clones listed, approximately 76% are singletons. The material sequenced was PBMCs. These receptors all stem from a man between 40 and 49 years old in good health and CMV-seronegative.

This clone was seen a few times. The CDR3 sequence: CASSVAPSGGANEQFF. The CDR3 coding sequence is TGTGCCAGCAGCGTAGCTCCTAGCGGGGGGGCAAATGAGCAGTTCTTC. The gene calls are TRBV9 and TRBJ2-1; 12 bases map to TRBD2. There are 16 residues in the CDR3. Germline V gene lookup returns CDR1 SGDLS and CDR2 YYNGEE. Trimming at V came to 0 bases and at J to 7 bases, leaving 5 bases not matched to a gene. The full variable domain, with the rest looked up from reference TRBV9 and TRBJ2-1, is DSGVTQTPKHLITATGQRVTLRCSPRSGDLSVYWYQQSLDQGLQFLIQYYNGEERAKGNILERFSAQQFPDLHSELNLSSLELGDSALYFCASSVAPSGGANEQFFGPGTRLTVL.

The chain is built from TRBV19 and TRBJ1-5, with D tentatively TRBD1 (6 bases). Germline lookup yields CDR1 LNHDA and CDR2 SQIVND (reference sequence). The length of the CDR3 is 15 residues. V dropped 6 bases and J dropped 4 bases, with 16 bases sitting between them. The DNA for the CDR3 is TGTGCCAGTAGCAGATTCTTCGGACAGAATCAGCCCCAGCATTTT. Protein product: CASSRFFGQNQPQHF. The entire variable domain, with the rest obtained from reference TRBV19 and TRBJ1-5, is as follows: DGGITQSPKYLFRKEGQNVTLSCEQNLNHDAMYWYRQDPGQGLRLIYYSQIVNDFQKGDIAEGYSVSREKKESFPLTVTSAQKNPTAFYLCASSRFFGQNQPQHFGDGTRLSIL.

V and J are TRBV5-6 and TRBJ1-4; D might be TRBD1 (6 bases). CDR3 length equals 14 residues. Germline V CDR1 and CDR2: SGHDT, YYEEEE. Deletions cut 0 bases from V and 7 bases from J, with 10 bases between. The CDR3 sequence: CASSLGQEIEKLFF. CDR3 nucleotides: TGTGCCAGCAGCTTGGGACAGGAGATTGAAAAACTGTTTTTT.

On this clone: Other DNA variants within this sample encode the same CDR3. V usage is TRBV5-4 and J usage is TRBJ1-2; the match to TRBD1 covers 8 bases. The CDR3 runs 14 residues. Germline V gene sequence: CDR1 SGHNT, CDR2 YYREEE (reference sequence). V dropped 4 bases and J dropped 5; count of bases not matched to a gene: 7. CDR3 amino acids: CASSPGQGNYGYTF. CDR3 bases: TGTGCCAGCAGCCCCGGACAGGGAAATTATGGCTACACCTTC.

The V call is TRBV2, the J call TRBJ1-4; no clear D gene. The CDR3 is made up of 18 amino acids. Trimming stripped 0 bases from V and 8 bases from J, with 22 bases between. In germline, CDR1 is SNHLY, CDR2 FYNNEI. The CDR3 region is CASSEALFVGVSGEKLFF. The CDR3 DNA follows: TGTGCCAGCAGTGAAGCGCTCTTCGTCGGAGTTTCCGGGGAAAAACTGTTTTTT. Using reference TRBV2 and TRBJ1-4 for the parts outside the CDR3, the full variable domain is EPEVTQTPSHQVTQMGQEVILRCVPISNHLYFYWYRQILGQKVEFLVSFYNNEISEKSEIFDDQFSVERPDGSNFTLKIRSTKLEDSAMYFCASSEALFVGVSGEKLFFGSGTQLSVL.

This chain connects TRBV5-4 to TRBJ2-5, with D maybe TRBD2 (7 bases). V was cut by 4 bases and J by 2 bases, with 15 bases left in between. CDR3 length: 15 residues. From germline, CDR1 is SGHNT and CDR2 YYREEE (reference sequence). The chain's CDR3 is CASSLRGRGQETQYF. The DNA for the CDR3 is TGTGCCAGCAGCCTGAGGGGGAGGGGGCAAGAGACCCAGTACTTC. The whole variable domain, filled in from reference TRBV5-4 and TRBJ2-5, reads ETGVTQSPTHLIKTRGQQVTLRCSSQSGHNTVSWYQQALGQGPQFIFQYYREEENGRGNFPPRFSGLQFPNYSSELNVNALELDDSALYLCASSLRGRGQETQYFGPGTRLLVL.

CDR3 sequence reads: CASSLSVLGSHGYTF. CDR3 coding DNA: TGTGCCAGCAGTTTATCTGTACTGGGCTCCCATGGCTACACCTTC. The chain combines TRBV27 with TRBJ1-2, with D hard to call. Germline-derived CDR1 and CDR2 are MNHEY and SMNVEV (reference sequence). V dropped 0 bases and J dropped 6 bases, with 14 bases sitting between them. This CDR3 is built from 15 residues.

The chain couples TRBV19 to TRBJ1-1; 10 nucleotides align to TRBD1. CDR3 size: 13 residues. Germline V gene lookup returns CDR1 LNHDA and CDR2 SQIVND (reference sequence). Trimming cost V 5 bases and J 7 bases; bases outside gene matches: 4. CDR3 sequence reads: CASSQRDRGEAFF. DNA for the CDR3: TGTGCCAGTAGTCAGCGGGACAGGGGTGAAGCTTTCTTT.